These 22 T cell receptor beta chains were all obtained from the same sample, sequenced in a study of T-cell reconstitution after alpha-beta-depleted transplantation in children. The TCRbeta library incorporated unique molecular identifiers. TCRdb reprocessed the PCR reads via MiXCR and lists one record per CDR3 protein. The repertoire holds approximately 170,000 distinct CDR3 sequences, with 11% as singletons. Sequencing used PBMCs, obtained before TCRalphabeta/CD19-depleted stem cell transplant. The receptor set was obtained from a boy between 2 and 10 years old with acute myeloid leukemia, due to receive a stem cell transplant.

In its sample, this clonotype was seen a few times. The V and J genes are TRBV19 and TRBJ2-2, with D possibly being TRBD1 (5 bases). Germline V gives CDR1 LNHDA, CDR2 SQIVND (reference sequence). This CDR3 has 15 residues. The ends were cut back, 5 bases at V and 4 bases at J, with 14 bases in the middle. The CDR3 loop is CASSLMTVSTGELFF. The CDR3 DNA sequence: TGTGCCAGTAGTCTCATGACAGTCTCCACCGGGGAGCTGTTTTTT.

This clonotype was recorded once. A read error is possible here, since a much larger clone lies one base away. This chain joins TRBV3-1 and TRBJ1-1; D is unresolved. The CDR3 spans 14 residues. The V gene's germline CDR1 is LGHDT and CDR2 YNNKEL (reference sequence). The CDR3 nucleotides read TGTGCCGGCAGCCCCCTCTTGAAAGACACTGAAGCTTTCTTT. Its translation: CAGSPLLKDTEAFF. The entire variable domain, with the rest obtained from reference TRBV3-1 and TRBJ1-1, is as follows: DTAVSQTPKYLVTQMGNDKSIKCEQNLGHDTMYWYKQDSKKFLKIMFSYNNKELIINETVPNRFSPKSPDKAHLNLHINSLELGDSAVYFCAGSPLLKDTEAFFGQGTRLTVV.

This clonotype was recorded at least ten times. In nucleotides, the CDR3 is TGTGCCAGCAGGAGCCGGGCGACCACCGGGGAGCTGTTTTTT. The encoded protein is CASRSRATTGELFF. The gene calls are TRBV7-6 and TRBJ2-2; D is uncertain. CDR1 SGHVS and CDR2 FNYEAQ come from the germline V gene. With 6 bases removed from V and 4 bases from J, the gap between germline ends came to 12 bases. This CDR3 has 14 amino acids. Combining the CDR3 with reference TRBV7-6 and TRBJ2-2 gives the whole variable domain GAGVSQSPRYKVTKRGQDVALRCDPISGHVSLYWYRQALGQGPEFLTYFNYEAQQDKSGLPNDRFSAERPEGSISTLTIQRTEQRDSAMYRCASRSRATTGELFFGEGSRLTVL.

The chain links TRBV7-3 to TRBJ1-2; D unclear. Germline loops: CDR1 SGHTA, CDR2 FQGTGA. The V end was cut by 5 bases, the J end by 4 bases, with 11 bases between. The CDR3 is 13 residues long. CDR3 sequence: CASSDPDGYGYTF. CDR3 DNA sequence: TGTGCCAGCAGCGACCCCGACGGCTATGGCTACACCTTC.

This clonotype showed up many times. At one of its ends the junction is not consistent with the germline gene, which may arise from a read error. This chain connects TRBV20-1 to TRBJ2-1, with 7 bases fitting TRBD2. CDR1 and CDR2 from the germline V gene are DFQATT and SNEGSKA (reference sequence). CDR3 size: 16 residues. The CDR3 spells CSASPTLAVNGNDQFF. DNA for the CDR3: TGCAGTGCTAGCCCCACCCTAGCGGTTAATGGGAATGATCAGTTCTTC.

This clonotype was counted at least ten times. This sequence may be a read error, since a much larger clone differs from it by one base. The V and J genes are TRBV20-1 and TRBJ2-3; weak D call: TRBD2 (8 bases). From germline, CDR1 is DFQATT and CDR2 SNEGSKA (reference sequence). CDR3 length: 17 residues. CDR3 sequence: CCARGEGGASGRAPQYF. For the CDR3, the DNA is TGCTGTGCTAGAGGGGAAGGGGGCGCTTCCGGGAGGGCTCCGCAGTATTTT.

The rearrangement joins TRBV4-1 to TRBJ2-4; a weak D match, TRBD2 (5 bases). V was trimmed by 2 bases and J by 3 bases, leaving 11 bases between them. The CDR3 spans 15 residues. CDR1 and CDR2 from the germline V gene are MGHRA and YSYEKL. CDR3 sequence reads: CASSQRGLVKNIQYF. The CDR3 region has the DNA TGCGCCAGCAGCCAACGGGGTTTGGTCAAAAACATTCAGTACTTC.

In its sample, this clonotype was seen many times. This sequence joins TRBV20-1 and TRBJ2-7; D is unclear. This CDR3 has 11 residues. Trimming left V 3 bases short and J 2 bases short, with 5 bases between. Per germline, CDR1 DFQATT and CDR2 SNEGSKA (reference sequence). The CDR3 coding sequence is TGCAGTGCTAGCGAGACCTACGAGCAGTACTTC. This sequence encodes CSASETYEQYF.

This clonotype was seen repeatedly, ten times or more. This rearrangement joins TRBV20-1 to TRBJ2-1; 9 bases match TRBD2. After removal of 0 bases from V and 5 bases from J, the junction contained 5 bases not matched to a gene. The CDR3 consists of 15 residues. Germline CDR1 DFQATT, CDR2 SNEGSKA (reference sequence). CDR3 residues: CSARDGLAPNNEQFF. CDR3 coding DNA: TGCAGTGCTAGAGACGGACTAGCGCCGAACAATGAGCAGTTCTTC.

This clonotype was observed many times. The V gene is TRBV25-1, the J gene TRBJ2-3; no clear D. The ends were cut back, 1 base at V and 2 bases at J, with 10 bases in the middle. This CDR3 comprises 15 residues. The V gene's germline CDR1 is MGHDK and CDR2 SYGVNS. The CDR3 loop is CASSESSRNTDTQYF. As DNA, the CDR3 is TGTGCCAGCAGTGAATCCTCAAGGAACACAGATACGCAGTATTTT.

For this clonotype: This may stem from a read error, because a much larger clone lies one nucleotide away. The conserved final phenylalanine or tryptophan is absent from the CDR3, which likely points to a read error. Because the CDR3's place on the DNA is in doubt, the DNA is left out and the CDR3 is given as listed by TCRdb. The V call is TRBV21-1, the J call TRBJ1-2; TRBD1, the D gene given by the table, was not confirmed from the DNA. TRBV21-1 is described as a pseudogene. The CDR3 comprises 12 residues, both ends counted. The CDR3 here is CAIGRENYGYTI.

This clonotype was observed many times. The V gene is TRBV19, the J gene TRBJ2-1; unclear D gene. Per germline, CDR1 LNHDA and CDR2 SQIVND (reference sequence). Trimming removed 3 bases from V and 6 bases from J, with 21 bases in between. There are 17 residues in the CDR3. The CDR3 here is CASSISLRSRSFNEQFF. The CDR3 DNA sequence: TGTGCCAGTAGTATTAGCCTTCGGAGCCGTAGTTTCAATGAGCAGTTCTTC.

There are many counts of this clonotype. Here the CDR3 DNA reads TGTGCCAGCAGCTTAGGGGGGGGGAACACTGAAGCTTTCTTT. It yields the protein CASSLGGGNTEAFF. The V and J genes are TRBV13 and TRBJ1-1, with D possibly matching TRBD1 (5 bases). The CDR3 sequence is 14 residues long. Trimming pared 0 bases from V and 1 base from J, leaving 6 bases between. Looked up from germline, CDR1 is PRHDT and CDR2 is FYEKMQ (reference sequence).

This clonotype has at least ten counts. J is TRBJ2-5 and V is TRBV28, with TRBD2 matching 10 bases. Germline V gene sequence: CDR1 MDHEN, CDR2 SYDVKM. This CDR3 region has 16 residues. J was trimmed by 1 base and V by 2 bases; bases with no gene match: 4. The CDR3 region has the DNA TGTGCCAGCAGTTTAAGCCTAGCGGGGGCCCAAGAGACCCAGTACTTC. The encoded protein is CASSLSLAGAQETQYF.

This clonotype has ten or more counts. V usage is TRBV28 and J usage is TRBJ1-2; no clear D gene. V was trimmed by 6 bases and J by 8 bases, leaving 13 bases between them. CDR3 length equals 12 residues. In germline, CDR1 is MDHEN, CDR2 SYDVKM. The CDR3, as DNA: TGTGCCAGCAGACCAACATCCCCCGGCTACACCTTC. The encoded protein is CASRPTSPGYTF.

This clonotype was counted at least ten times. The CDR3 reads CASSRSGQGYEQYF. The CDR3, as DNA: TGCGCCAGCAGCCGATCAGGACAGGGCTACGAGCAGTACTTC. The chain recombines TRBV4-1 with TRBJ2-7, with 8 bases identical to TRBD1. The J segment lost 3 bases and the V segment lost 4 bases, leaving 5 bases of the junction unmatched. CDR1 and CDR2 from the germline V gene are MGHRA and YSYEKL. The CDR3 sequence is 14 residues long.

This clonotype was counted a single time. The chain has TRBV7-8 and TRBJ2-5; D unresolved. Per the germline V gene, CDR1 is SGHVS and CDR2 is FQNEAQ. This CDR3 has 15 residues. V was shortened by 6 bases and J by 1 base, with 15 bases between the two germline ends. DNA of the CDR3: TGTGCCAGCAGAAGCAGGCTGAGGAGCCAAGAGACCCAGTACTTC. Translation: CASRSRLRSQETQYF.

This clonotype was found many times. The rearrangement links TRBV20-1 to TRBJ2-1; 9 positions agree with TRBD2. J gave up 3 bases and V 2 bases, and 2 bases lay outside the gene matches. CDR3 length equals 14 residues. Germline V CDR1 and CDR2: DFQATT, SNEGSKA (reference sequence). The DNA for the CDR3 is TGCAGTGCTAGACGCGGGGGGGACTACAATGAGCAGTTCTTC. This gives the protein CSARRGGDYNEQFF.

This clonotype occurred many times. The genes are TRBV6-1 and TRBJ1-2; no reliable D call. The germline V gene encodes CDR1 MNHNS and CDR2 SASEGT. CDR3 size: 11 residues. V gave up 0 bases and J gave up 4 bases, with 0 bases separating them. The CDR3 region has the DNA TGTGCCAGCAGTGAAGCCTATGGCTACACCTTC. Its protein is CASSEAYGYTF.

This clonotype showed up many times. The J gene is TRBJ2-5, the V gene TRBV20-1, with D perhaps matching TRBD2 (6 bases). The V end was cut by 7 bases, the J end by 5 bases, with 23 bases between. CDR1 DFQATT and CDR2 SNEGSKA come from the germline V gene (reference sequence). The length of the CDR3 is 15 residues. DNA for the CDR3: TGCAGTGGGGAAAGTACCGGGAGTGGAGGGGAGACCCAGTACTTC. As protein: CSGESTGSGGETQYF.

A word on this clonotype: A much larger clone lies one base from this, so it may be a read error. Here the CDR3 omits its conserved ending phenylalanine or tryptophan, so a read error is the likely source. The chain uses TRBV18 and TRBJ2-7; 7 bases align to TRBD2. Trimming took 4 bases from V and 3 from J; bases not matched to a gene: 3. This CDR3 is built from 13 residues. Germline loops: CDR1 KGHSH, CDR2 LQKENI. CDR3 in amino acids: CASSLPSGYEQYL. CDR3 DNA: TGTGCCAGCTCACTGCCTAGCGGCTACGAGCAGTACTTG.

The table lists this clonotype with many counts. The CDR3 DNA is TGTGCCAGCAGCCAATCGAAGGCAGGGGGCAATCAGCCCCAGCATTTT. Its protein product is CASSQSKAGGNQPQHF. The chain employs TRBV16 and TRBJ1-5; TRBD1 is a possible D gene (6 bases). From germline, CDR1 is KGHSY and CDR2 FQNENV. The CDR3 spans 16 residues. V was clipped by 0 bases and J by 2 bases, with 11 bases between them.